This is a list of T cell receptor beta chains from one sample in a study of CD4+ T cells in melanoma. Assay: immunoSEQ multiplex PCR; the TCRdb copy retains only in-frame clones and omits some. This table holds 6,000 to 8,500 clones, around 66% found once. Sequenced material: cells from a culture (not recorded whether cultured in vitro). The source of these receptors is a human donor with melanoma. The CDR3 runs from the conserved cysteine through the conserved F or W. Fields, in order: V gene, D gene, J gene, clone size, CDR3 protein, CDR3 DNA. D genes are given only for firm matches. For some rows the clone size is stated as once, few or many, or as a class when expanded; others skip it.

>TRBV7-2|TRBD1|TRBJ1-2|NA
CASSPQGQGHGYTF
TGTGCCAGCAGCCCCCAAGGACAGGGCCATGGCTACACCTTC
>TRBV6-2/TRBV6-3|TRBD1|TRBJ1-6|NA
CASSYSGTGKSPLHF
TGTGCCAGCAGTTACTCGGGGACAGGGAAATCACCCCTCCACTTT
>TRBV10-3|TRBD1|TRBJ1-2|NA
CAISGDRIYGYTF
TGTGCCATCAGCGGGGACAGAATATATGGCTACACCTTC
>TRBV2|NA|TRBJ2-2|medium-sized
CASSSFSGELFF
TGTGCCAGCAGTTCTTTTTCCGGGGAGCTGTTTTTT
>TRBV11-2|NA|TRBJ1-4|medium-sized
CASSPPGSGANEKLFF
TGTGCCAGCAGCCCGCCCGGCTCGGGCGCTAATGAAAAACTGTTTTTT
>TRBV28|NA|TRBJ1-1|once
CASSFSTVNTEAFF
TGTGCCAGCAGTTTTTCGACGGTGAACACTGAAGCTTTCTTT
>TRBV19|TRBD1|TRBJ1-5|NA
CASSRTGGESKPQHF
TGTGCCAGTAGTAGGACAGGCGGCGAATCAAAGCCCCAGCATTTT
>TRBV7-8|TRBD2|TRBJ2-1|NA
CASSLGLASNEQFF
TGTGCCAGCAGCCTTGGACTAGCGTCCAATGAGCAGTTCTTC
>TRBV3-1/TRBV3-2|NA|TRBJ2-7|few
CASSQGRNYEQYF
TGTGCCAGCAGCCAGGGGCGGAACTACGAGCAGTACTTC
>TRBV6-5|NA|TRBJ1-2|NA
CASSSLTAGNYGYTF
TGTGCCAGCAGTTCCCTTACAGCAGGCAACTATGGCTACACCTTC
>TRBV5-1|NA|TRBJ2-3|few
CASSAQGSKADTQYF
TGCGCCAGCAGCGCACAGGGAAGTAAGGCAGATACGCAGTATTTT
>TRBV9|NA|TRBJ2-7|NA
CASSVGPGSSSYEQYF
TGTGCCAGCAGCGTAGGTCCCGGATCGAGCTCCTACGAGCAGTACTTC
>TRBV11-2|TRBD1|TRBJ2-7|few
CASSLTGAEQYF
TGTGCCAGCAGCCTCACAGGGGCCGAGCAGTACTTC
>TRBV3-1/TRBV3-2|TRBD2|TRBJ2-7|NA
CASSPRGLAAYEQYF
TGTGCCAGCAGCCCCCGTGGGCTAGCGGCCTACGAGCAGTACTTC
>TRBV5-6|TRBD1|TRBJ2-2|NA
CASSFQGVTGELFF
TGTGCCAGCAGCTTTCAGGGGGTTACCGGGGAGCTGTTTTTT
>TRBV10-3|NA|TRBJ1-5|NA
CATQGFGNQPQHF
TGTGCCACCCAGGGGTTCGGCAATCAGCCCCAGCATTTT
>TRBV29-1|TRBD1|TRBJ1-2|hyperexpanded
CASMEGQGDNGYTF
TGCGCCAGCATGGAAGGACAGGGGGATAATGGCTACACCTTC
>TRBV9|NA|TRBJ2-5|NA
CASSVGLETQYF
TGTGCCAGCAGCGTAGGGTTGGAGACCCAGTACTTC
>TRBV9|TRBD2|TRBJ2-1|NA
CASSPSGGTYNEQFF
TGTGCCAGCAGCCCAAGCGGGGGGACCTACAATGAGCAGTTCTTC
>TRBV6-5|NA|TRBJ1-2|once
CATRGDNYGYTF
TGTGCCACGCGAGGGGATAACTATGGCTACACCTTC
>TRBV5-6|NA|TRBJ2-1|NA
CASSLSLGAQDNEQFF
TGTGCCAGCAGCTTGTCCTTGGGGGCGCAGGACAATGAGCAGTTCTTC
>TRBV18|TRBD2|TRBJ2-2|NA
CASSPSGGNTGELFF
TGTGCCAGCTCACCCAGCGGGGGGAACACCGGGGAGCTGTTTTTT
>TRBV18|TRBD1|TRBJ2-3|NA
CASSPGDRGTDTQYF
TGTGCCAGCTCACCCGGGGACAGGGGTACAGATACGCAGTATTTT
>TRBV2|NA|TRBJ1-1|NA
CASGGGQHTEAFF
TGTGCCAGCGGGGGGGGACAACACACTGAAGCTTTCTTT
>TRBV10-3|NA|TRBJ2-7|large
CASWDTPYEQYF
TGTGCCAGCTGGGACACCCCCTACGAGCAGTACTTC
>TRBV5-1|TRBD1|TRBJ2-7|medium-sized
CASSLRTGVEQYF
TGCGCCAGCAGCTTGCGGACAGGAGTCGAGCAGTACTTC
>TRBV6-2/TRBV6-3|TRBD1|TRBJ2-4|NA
CASNPTGAYKNIQYF
TGTGCCAGCAACCCGACAGGGGCGTACAAAAACATTCAGTACTTC
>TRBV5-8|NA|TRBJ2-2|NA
CASSWPAGSANTGELFF
TGTGCCAGCAGCTGGCCGGCGGGGTCTGCGAACACCGGGGAGCTGTTTTTT
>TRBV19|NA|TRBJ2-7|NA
CASSIDADSYEQYF
TGTGCCAGTAGTATAGACGCGGACTCCTACGAGCAGTACTTC
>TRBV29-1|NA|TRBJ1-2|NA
CSARDNYGYTF
TGCAGCGCCCGGGACAACTATGGCTACACCTTC
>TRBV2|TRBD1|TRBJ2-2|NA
CASSARGRNTGELFF
TGTGCCAGCAGCGCCAGGGGGAGAAACACCGGGGAGCTGTTTTTT
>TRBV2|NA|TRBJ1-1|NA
CASSEQGMNTEAFF
TGTGCCAGCAGCGAACAGGGCATGAACACTGAAGCTTTCTTT
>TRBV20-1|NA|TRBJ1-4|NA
CSARPGEKLFF
TGCAGTGCTAGGCCTGGAGAAAAACTGTTTTTT
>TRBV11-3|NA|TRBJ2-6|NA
CASSSTGLGANVLTF
TGTGCCAGCAGCTCCACGGGCTTGGGGGCCAACGTCCTGACTTTC
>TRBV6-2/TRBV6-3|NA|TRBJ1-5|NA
CASSYGGRVGQPQHF
TGTGCCAGCAGTTACGGTGGCAGGGTCGGGCAGCCCCAGCATTTT
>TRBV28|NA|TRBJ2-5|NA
CASTAKETQYF
TGTGCCAGCACCGCCAAGGAGACCCAGTACTTC
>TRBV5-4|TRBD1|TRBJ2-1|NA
CASSVQGARQFF
TGTGCCAGCAGCGTGCAGGGGGCTCGTCAGTTCTTC
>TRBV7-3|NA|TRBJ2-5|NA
CASSLTGLETQYF
TGTGCCAGCAGCTTAACAGGGTTAGAGACCCAGTACTTC